The 19 T cell receptor beta chains given below trace back to one sample, sequenced in a study of blood T cell repertoires in COVID-19. The method was immunoSEQ multiplex PCR; TCRdb's version includes in-frame clones alone and lacks a portion of them. The sample lists 130,000 to 150,000 clones; roughly 83% were seen once. Sequenced: peripheral blood. The receptors stem from a woman in her 70s with COVID-19, enrolled during active disease.

Remarks on this clone: One end of the junction varies from germline; a read error may be responsible. This rearrangement joins TRBV7-2 to TRBJ2-5; 9 bases match TRBD2. CDR3 length equals 11 residues. The germline CDR1 and CDR2 sequences are SGHTA and FQGNSA. This chain's CDR3 is CASSYAGGDNF. As DNA, the CDR3 is TGTGCCAGCAGCTACGCGGGGGGGGATAACTTC. Based on the CDR3 plus reference TRBV7-2 and TRBJ2-5, the full variable domain is GAGVSQSPSNKVTEKGKDVELRCDPISGHTALYWYRQSLGQGLEFLIYFQGNSAPDKSGLPSDRFSAERTGGSVSTLTIQRTQQEDSAVYLCASSYAGGDNFGPGTRLLVL.

This clone was seen only a few times. V usage is TRBV3-1 (or the pseudogene TRBV3-2) and J usage is TRBJ1-4; D might be TRBD1 (6 bases). Per germline, CDR1 LGHDT and CDR2 YNNKEL (reference sequence). V was trimmed by 7 bases and J by 11 bases, leaving 26 bases between them. The CDR3 has 16 amino acids. The DNA of the CDR3 is TGTGCCAGCAACTTAATAACGGGCAGGGGAATGGGGAAACTGTTTTTT. Its translation: CASNLITGRGMGKLFF.

The genes are TRBV28 and TRBJ1-4; 10 bases match TRBD1. After removal of 8 bases from V and 3 bases from J, the junction contained 15 bases not matched to a gene. The germline V gene encodes CDR1 MDHEN and CDR2 SYDVKM. The CDR3 sequence is 18 residues long. CDR3 in amino acids: CASSDGTGVFFANEKLFF. The CDR3 nucleotides are TGTGCCAGCTCGGACGGGACAGGGGTGTTCTTCGCTAATGAAAAACTGTTTTTT.

The rearrangement joins TRBV6-6 to TRBJ2-3; TRBD1 aligns across 8 bases. Germline V gene sequence: CDR1 MNHNY, CDR2 SVGAGI (reference sequence). The CDR3 spans 15 residues. V dropped 6 bases and J dropped 3; count of bases not matched to a gene: 8. CDR3 sequence reads: CASSPGQGPTDTQYF. The CDR3 DNA is TGTGCCAGCAGCCCCGGACAGGGACCGACAGATACGCAGTATTTT.

The chain employs TRBV7-2 and TRBJ2-5; 8 nucleotides match TRBD2. The length of the CDR3 is 15 residues. The germline V gene encodes CDR1 SGHTA and CDR2 FQGNSA. The V and J ends lost 0 bases and 4 bases, in that order; junction bases with no gene match: 4. CDR3: CASSLAGAGVETQYF. In nucleotides, the CDR3 is TGTGCCAGCAGCTTAGCGGGAGCGGGAGTAGAGACCCAGTACTTC.

This clone was detected only once. The J gene is TRBJ1-2, the V gene TRBV18; no firm D call. Germline V CDR1 and CDR2: KGHSH, LQKENI. The V gene lost 0 bases and the J gene lost 1 base, with 15 bases spanning the gap. There are 17 residues in the CDR3. CDR3 sequence: CASSPPRLDPSNYGYTF. The CDR3 nucleotides read TGTGCCAGCTCACCACCCAGGTTGGATCCCAGTAACTATGGCTACACCTTC.

This chain joins TRBV19 and TRBJ1-4; no firm D call. CDR1 is LNHDA and CDR2 is SQIVND in the germline V gene (reference sequence). Trimming pared 3 bases from V and 4 bases from J, leaving 12 bases between. The CDR3 loop spans 15 amino acids. The CDR3 sequence: CASSIKLGLNEKLFF. The CDR3 coding sequence is TGTGCCAGTAGTATTAAGCTGGGCCTTAATGAAAAACTGTTTTTT.

The chain links TRBV3-1 (or the pseudogene TRBV3-2) to TRBJ1-6; no clear D. The CDR3 length is 13 residues. CDR1 is LGHDT and CDR2 is YNNKEL in the germline V gene (reference sequence). The ends were cut back, 1 base at V and 14 bases at J, with 12 bases in the middle. The CDR3 DNA is TGTGCCAGCAGCCAAGGGTGGGAGGGCACCCTCCACTTT. This sequence encodes CASSQGWEGTLHF.

This chain connects TRBV4-1 to TRBJ2-7, with a weak D call TRBD1 (5 bases). The V and J ends lost 3 bases and 1 base respectively, with 7 bases between them. This CDR3 is built from 13 residues. Germline CDR1 MGHRA, CDR2 YSYEKL. The CDR3 nucleotides are TGCGCCAGCAGCCACAGACAGTCCTACGAGCAGTACTTC. Its translation: CASSHRQSYEQYF.

The chain links TRBV5-1 to TRBJ1-1; the D gene is possibly TRBD1 (6 bases). CDR3 size: 14 residues. Germline assignment: CDR1 SGHRS and CDR2 YFSETQ. V dropped 3 bases and J dropped 0 bases, with 9 bases sitting between them. This CDR3 reads CASSSGEMNTEAFF. The DNA of the CDR3 is TGCGCCAGCAGCTCAGGGGAAATGAACACTGAAGCTTTCTTT.

The gene calls are TRBV21-1 and TRBJ1-3. TRBV21-1 is given as a pseudogene. The CDR3 covers 13 residues. The CDR3 bases are TGTGCCAGCACCCGAGGTTCTGGAAACACCATATATTTT. This translates into CASTRGSGNTIYF.

The rearrangement uses TRBV3-1 (or the pseudogene TRBV3-2) and TRBJ1-2; possible D gene TRBD1, 5 bases. V lost 1 base, J lost 4 bases, and 13 bases lay in between. The CDR3 runs to 15 residues. Germline loops: CDR1 LGHDT, CDR2 YNNKEL (reference sequence). CDR3 sequence (DNA): TGTGCCAGCAGCCAAGTAGGGGTCAGTTTCTATGGCTACACCTTC. This translates into CASSQVGVSFYGYTF.

The V call is TRBV5-5, the J call TRBJ1-2; TRBD1 aligns across 8 bases. The CDR3 has 15 amino acids. The V gene's germline CDR1 is SGHKS and CDR2 YYEKEE (reference sequence). V was clipped by 4 bases and J by 3 bases; unmatched bases: 8. The CDR3 reads CASSRTMTGDYGYTF. The CDR3 region has the DNA TGTGCCAGCAGCCGAACTATGACAGGGGACTATGGCTACACCTTC. The variable domain in full, with the rest retrieved from reference TRBV5-5 and TRBJ1-2, is DAGVTQSPTHLIKTRGQQVTLRCSPISGHKSVSWYQQVLGQGPQFIFQYYEKEERGRGNFPDRFSARQFPNYSSELNVNALLLGDSALYLCASSRTMTGDYGYTFGSGTRLTVV.

The V call is TRBV7-9, the J call TRBJ1-6; D uncertain. There are 14 residues in the CDR3. Germline-derived CDR1 and CDR2 are SEHNR and FQNEAQ (reference sequence). Trimming removed 7 bases at V and 7 bases at J, with 14 bases between. The CDR3 sequence is CASNTGRENSPLHF. The CDR3 bases are TGTGCCAGCAACACGGGGAGGGAGAATTCACCCCTCCACTTT.

This chain connects TRBV5-1 to TRBJ1-1; 8 bases fit TRBD1. Per the germline V gene, CDR1 is SGHRS and CDR2 is YFSETQ. The length of the CDR3 is 16 residues. Trimming at V came to 4 bases and at J to 4 bases, leaving 12 bases not matched to a gene. Here the CDR3 DNA reads TGCGCCAGCAGCCTCTCACAGGGGGGCGGTGGCACTGAAGCTTTCTTT. Translation: CASSLSQGGGGTEAFF.

The chain links TRBV27 to TRBJ1-2; TRBD1 is a possible D gene (6 bases). Trimming took off 0 bases at V and 8 bases at J, with 16 bases between the two ends. The CDR3 runs to 15 residues. CDR1 is MNHEY and CDR2 is SMNVEV in the germline V gene (reference sequence). In DNA form, the CDR3 reads TGTGCCAGCAGTTTATCGGGCAGGGCGGGGGGCGGCTACACCTTC. As protein: CASSLSGRAGGGYTF.

The chain carries TRBV5-1 and TRBJ1-6; TRBD1 matches at 9 bases. In germline, CDR1 is SGHRS, CDR2 YFSETQ. The J segment lost 8 bases and the V segment lost 4 bases, leaving 4 bases of the junction unmatched. The CDR3 has 14 residues. In DNA, the CDR3 is TGCGCCAGCAGCCAGGGACAGGGTGATTCACCCCTCCACTTT. As protein: CASSQGQGDSPLHF.

V and J are TRBV7-2 and TRBJ1-4; D is perhaps TRBD1 (5 bases). V was trimmed by 5 bases and J by 2 bases, leaving 12 bases between them. CDR3 length: 15 residues. Germline V gene lookup returns CDR1 SGHTA and CDR2 FQGNSA. The DNA for the CDR3 is TGTGCCAGCAGCCAGGCGGCAGGGACTAATGAAAAACTGTTTTTT. Translating gives CASSQAAGTNEKLFF.

The V gene is TRBV6-2 or TRBV6-3, the J gene TRBJ2-3; 11 nucleotides match TRBD2. The germline CDR1 and CDR2 sequences are MNHEY and SVGEGT. The CDR3 covers 24 residues. Losses at the gene ends were 6 bases for V and 0 bases for J; bases not matched to a gene: 29. Here the CDR3 reads CASRPTFRFAPLTSGESSTDTQYF. For the CDR3, the DNA is TGTGCCAGCAGACCTACTTTTAGGTTCGCTCCTTTGACTAGCGGGGAGTCTAGCACAGATACGCAGTATTTT.